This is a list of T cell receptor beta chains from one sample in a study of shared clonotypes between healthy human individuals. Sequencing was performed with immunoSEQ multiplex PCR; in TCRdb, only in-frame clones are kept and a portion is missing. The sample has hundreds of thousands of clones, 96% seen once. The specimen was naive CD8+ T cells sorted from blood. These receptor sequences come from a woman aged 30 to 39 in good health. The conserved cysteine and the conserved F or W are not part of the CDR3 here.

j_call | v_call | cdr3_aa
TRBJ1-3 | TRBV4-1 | ASSQEWGGGAGNTIY
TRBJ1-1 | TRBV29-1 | SVPERAGGAF
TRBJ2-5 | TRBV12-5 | ASGLPPRSGQEEETQY
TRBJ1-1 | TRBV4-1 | ASSQDKGPGWLEAF
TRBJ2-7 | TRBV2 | ASSELRGLISYEQY
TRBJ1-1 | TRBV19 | ASSIETILNTEAF
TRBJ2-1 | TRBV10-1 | ASSESTFSYNEQF
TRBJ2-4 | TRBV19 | ASSLAQGPKNIQY
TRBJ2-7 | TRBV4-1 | ASSQDYSEDEQY
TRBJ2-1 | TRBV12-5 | ASVSDYGPVDEQF
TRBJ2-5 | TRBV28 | ASSLSGTSGAQETQY
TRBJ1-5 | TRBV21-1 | ASGQRSGPLSPQPQH
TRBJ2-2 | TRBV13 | ASRPPGTGNTGELF
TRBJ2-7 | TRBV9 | ASSASSGSSYEQY
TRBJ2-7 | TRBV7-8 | ASSLAGAYEQY
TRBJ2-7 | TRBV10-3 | AISEDYEQY
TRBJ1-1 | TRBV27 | ASSPSQGWGRPEAF
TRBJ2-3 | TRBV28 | ASQPGLSTDTQY
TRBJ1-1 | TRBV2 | ASSGKKGDTEAF
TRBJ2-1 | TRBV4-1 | ASSQLEWRDEQF
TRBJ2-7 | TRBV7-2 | ASSPSGGEQY
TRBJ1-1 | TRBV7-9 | ASSQPSLEAF